This TCR beta chain derives from a study of T-cell memory formation after mild COVID-19. Notes on the study in general: Among CD4+ contracting clones, most were CM and EM, and CD8+ ones EMRA. Cross-reactive memory apparently joined, as some responding clones appeared in pre-infection memory.

From the 5' RACE reads, TCRdb called clonotypes with MiXCR, one entry per CDR3 protein. This sample yields some 320,000 distinct CDR3 sequences, of which 15% to 20% are seen a single time; more than 20% belongs to the top ten. Trimming took 8 bases from V and 2 from J, leaving 13 bases between them. Germline values: CDR1 SNHLY, CDR2 FYNNEI. CDR3 length: 14 residues. In regard to this clonotype: Its antigen is unidentified.

This TCR was recovered from a man younger than 30 who had mild COVID-19 (a few samples of this study predate the infection). Cell type and time point are not known. The sample comprised PBMCs or a T cell subset sorted from them (not recorded which). The chain joins TRBV2 to TRBJ2-1, with a tentative D call TRBD1 (6 bases). CDR3 coding DNA: TGTGCCAGCGGTCCGGGACAAACCTACAATGAGCAGTTCTTC. Translating it yields CASGPGQTYNEQFF.